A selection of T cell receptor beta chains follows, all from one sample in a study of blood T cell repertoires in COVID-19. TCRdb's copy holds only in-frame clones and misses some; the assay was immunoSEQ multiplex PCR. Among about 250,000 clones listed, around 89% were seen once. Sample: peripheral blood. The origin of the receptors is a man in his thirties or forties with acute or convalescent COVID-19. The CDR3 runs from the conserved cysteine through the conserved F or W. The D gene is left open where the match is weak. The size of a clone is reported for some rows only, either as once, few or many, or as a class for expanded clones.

TGTGCCAGCAGCCGGGAGGTGAGCAATCAGCCCCAGCATTTT CASSREVSNQPQHF TRBJ1-5 NA NA 14 TRBV5-5
TGTGCCAGCAGCTTGGATGAAGCTGGCTACACCTTC CASSLDEAGYTF TRBJ1-2 NA NA 12 TRBV5-5
TGTGCCAGCAGGCTCGCTAGCGGGGGGTACAATGAGCAGTTCTTC CASRLASGGYNEQFF TRBJ2-1 NA TRBD2 15 TRBV27
TGTGCCAGCAGTTACTCGCCCCGGGCAACTAATGAAAAACTGTTTTTT CASSYSPRATNEKLFF TRBJ1-4 few NA 16 TRBV6-5
TGTGCCAGCAGCTTATATAACACAGATACGCAGTATTTT CASSLYNTDTQYF TRBJ2-3 NA NA 13 TRBV7-9
TGTGCCAGCACTAATGGGCGGGGCAGCAACTATGGCTACACCTTC CASTNGRGSNYGYTF TRBJ1-2 few NA 15 TRBV28
TGTGCCAGCTCACCAGGACTCACCTCAACCGGGGAGCTGTTTTTT CASSPGLTSTGELFF TRBJ2-2 once NA 15 TRBV18
TGTGCCTGGAGTCAGGTGGGAAACACCATATATTTT CAWSQVGNTIYF TRBJ1-3 NA NA 12 TRBV30
TGTGCCACTCATATAACAGGGGACTATGGCTACACCTTC CATHITGDYGYTF TRBJ1-2 NA TRBD1 13 TRBV28
TGTGCCAGTAGTTCCCACAGGGAAGTAGCCAAAAACATTCAGTACTTC CASSSHREVAKNIQYF TRBJ2-4 NA NA 16 TRBV19
TGTGCCAGCAGTGGGGGCGGGGGAGGGACGCAGTATTTT CASSGGGGGTQYF TRBJ2-3 NA TRBD2 13 TRBV25-1
TGTGCCGGCCTGAGGACTGGGGATGGGACGAACACCGGGGAGCTGTTTTTT CAGLRTGDGTNTGELFF TRBJ2-2 once NA 17 TRBV7-9
TGTGCCAGCAGCTTGACCCCCACGGGGTACGAGCAGTACTTC CASSLTPTGYEQYF TRBJ2-7 NA NA 14 TRBV7-9
TGCGCCAGCAGCGGGGGTCGGACAGAGAGCTCCTACGAGCAGTACTTC CASSGGRTESSYEQYF TRBJ2-7 NA NA 16 TRBV5-1
TGTGCCAGCAGCCTGACAGGGGGCAGTGACACTGAAGCTTTCTTT CASSLTGGSDTEAFF TRBJ1-1 once TRBD1 15 TRBV11-3
TGTGCCAGCAGCAAGGCCGCCTCGGGGTCATCCGAGCAGTTCTTC CASSKAASGSSEQFF TRBJ2-1 NA NA 15 TRBV21-1
TGTGCCAGCATCCGGCCCGGGGCAGATACGCAGTATTTT CASIRPGADTQYF TRBJ2-3 NA NA 13 TRBV28